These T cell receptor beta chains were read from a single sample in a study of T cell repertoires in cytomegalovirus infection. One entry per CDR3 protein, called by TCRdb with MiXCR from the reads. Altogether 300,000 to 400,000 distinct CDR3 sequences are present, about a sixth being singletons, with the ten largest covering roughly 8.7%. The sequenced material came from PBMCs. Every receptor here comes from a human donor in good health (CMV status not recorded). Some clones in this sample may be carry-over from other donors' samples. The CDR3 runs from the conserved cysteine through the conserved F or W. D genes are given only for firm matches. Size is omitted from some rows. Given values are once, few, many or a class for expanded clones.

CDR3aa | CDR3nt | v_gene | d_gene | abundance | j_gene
CASSFLAGTNTGELFF | TGTGCCAGCAGCTTTCTAGCGGGGACGAACACCGGGGAGCTGTTTTTT | TRBV7-2 | TRBD2 | many | TRBJ2-2
CASRTRLGGRYNEQFF | TGTGCCAGCAGGACCCGACTAGGGGGGCGGTACAATGAGCAGTTCTTC | TRBV12-3/TRBV12-4 | NA | NA | TRBJ2-1
CASALREWSYNEQFF | TGTGCCAGCGCCCTGCGGGAGTGGTCCTACAATGAGCAGTTCTTC | TRBV6-5 | TRBD2 | once | TRBJ2-1
CASSDSPFGEQFF | TGTGCCAGCAGTGACAGCCCTTTTGGTGAGCAGTTCTTC | TRBV6-4 | NA | once | TRBJ2-1
CASSLDGRGNEKLFF | TGTGCCAGCAGCTTAGACGGCAGGGGTAATGAAAAACTGTTTTTT | TRBV7-2 | NA | many | TRBJ1-4
CASSPVGGNTIYF | TGTGCCAGCAGTCCAGTGGGTGGAAACACCATATATTTT | TRBV12-3/TRBV12-4 | NA | NA | TRBJ1-3
CASGTRSADTQYF | TGTGCCTCGGGGACTAGATCCGCAGATACGCAGTATTTT | TRBV30 | TRBD2 | few | TRBJ2-3
CASSLRGDPGVTQYF | TGTGCCAGCAGTTTAAGGGGGGACCCGGGTGTGACCCAGTACTTC | TRBV12-3/TRBV12-4 | NA | NA | TRBJ2-5
CASSLNPRTGDTEAFF | TGTGCCAGCAGCTTAAACCCCCGGACAGGGGACACTGAAGCTTTCTTT | TRBV7-9 | TRBD1 | many | TRBJ1-1
CASSLLTGGQTENEKLFF | TGTGCCAGCAGTCTTCTTACAGGGGGCCAGACCGAAAATGAAAAACTGTTTTTT | TRBV7-9 | TRBD1 | many | TRBJ1-4
CASSFSGTGGPIEQFF | TGCGCCAGCAGCTTCTCCGGGACAGGGGGACCGATTGAGCAGTTCTTC | TRBV5-1 | TRBD1 | few | TRBJ2-1
CASKGAALGTDTQYF | TGTGCCAGCAAAGGTGCAGCGCTTGGGACAGATACGCAGTATTTT | TRBV28 | NA | NA | TRBJ2-3
CASSGESGDTQYF | TGTGCCAGCTCCGGGGAAAGCGGAGATACGCAGTATTTT | TRBV2 | NA | many | TRBJ2-3
CASSFGGANTGELFF | TGTGCCAGCAGCTTCGGGGGGGCGAACACCGGGGAGCTGTTTTTT | TRBV7-6 | TRBD2 | many | TRBJ2-2
CASSLGGIGTAANSPLHF | TGTGCCAGCAGCTTAGGAGGTATCGGGACGGCGGCCAATTCACCCCTCCACTTT | TRBV11-1 | NA | NA | TRBJ1-6
CASSLVRDTEAFF | TGTGCCAGCAGCTTAGTCAGGGACACTGAAGCTTTCTTT | TRBV7-8 | NA | many | TRBJ1-1
CASSSAAGGSYNEQFF | TGTGCCAGCAGTTCCGCAGCGGGGGGTTCCTACAATGAGCAGTTCTTC | TRBV6-1 | TRBD2 | many | TRBJ2-1
CSATFWASGNNEQFF | TGCAGTGCCACGTTTTGGGCTAGCGGTAACAATGAGCAGTTCTTC | TRBV20-1 | TRBD2 | few | TRBJ2-1
CASSPGPATPLHF | TGTGCCAGCAGTCCTGGACCGGCGACACCCCTCCACTTT | TRBV7-6 | NA | many | TRBJ1-6
CASSLGQGASHLGYTF | TGCGCCAGCAGCCTCGGACAGGGGGCATCCCATCTTGGCTACACCTTC | TRBV4-3 | TRBD1 | few | TRBJ1-2
CASSLLTGGLRNSPLHF | TGTGCCAGCAGCCTCTTGACAGGGGGCCTTAGGAATTCACCCCTCCACTTT | TRBV7-2 | TRBD1 | many | TRBJ1-6
CASSLYSGQNSNQPQHF | TGTGCCAGCAGCTTATATTCCGGACAGAATAGCAATCAGCCCCAGCATTTT | TRBV7-8 | NA | many | TRBJ1-5
CSASPTGVYEQYF | TGCAGTGCCAGCCCGACAGGGGTATACGAGCAGTACTTC | TRBV20-1 | TRBD1 | NA | TRBJ2-7
CASSVGEGHMNTEAFF | TGTGCCAGCAGTGTTGGGGAAGGCCACATGAACACTGAAGCTTTCTTT | TRBV6-1 | NA | NA | TRBJ1-1
CASSYLEDTEAFF | TGTGCCAGCAGTTACTTGGAGGACACTGAAGCTTTCTTT | TRBV6-2/TRBV6-3 | NA | many | TRBJ1-1
CATSRALGLAGAIRSSYNEQFF | TGTGCCACCAGCAGAGCCCTGGGGCTAGCGGGGGCCATAAGGAGCTCCTACAATGAGCAGTTCTTC | TRBV15 | TRBD2 | many | TRBJ2-1
CASSPGGSYNEQFF | TGTGCCAGCAGCCCGGGGGGCTCCTACAATGAGCAGTTCTTC | TRBV7-2 | TRBD2 | many | TRBJ2-1
CASHGAGGRFF | TGTGCCAGCCATGGGGCGGGGGGGCGGTTCTTC | TRBV7-2 | TRBD2 | many | TRBJ2-1
CASSSRPSSAGNTQYF | TGTGCCAGCAGCTCCCGCCCTTCTAGCGCCGGAAATACGCAGTATTTT | TRBV7-2 | NA | many | TRBJ2-3
CASSDGGQTNQPQHF | TGTGCCAGCAGTGACGGTGGACAAACCAATCAGCCCCAGCATTTT | TRBV2 | NA | few | TRBJ1-5
CASRPGGLAGSDEQFF | TGTGCCAGCAGACCCGGGGGACTAGCGGGAAGCGATGAGCAGTTCTTC | TRBV12-3/TRBV12-4 | TRBD2 | many | TRBJ2-1
CASRFRGRGYEQYF | TGTGCCAGCAGGTTTCGGGGTCGAGGGTACGAGCAGTACTTC | TRBV7-8 | NA | many | TRBJ2-7
CASSPAGGLGDTQYF | TGTGCCAGCAGCCCCGCCGGGGGGCTGGGAGATACGCAGTATTTT | TRBV5-4 | NA | NA | TRBJ2-3
CASRIGNQPQHF | TGTGCCAGTAGGATCGGCAATCAGCCCCAGCATTTT | TRBV19 | NA | many | TRBJ1-5
CASSRGGIYGYTF | TGTGCCAGCAGCCGCGGCGGGATCTATGGCTACACCTTC | TRBV6-2/TRBV6-3 | NA | NA | TRBJ1-2
CASSLGSSQETQYF | TGTGCCAGCAGTTTAGGATCAAGCCAAGAGACCCAGTACTTC | TRBV12-3/TRBV12-4 | NA | many | TRBJ2-5
CASSLALGYSNQPQHF | TGTGCCAGCAGCTTAGCCCTGGGGTATAGCAATCAGCCCCAGCATTTT | TRBV7-9 | NA | many | TRBJ1-5
CASGVGGGTGETQYF | TGTGCCAGCGGGGTCGGGGGTGGCACGGGAGAGACCCAGTACTTC | TRBV11-2 | NA | few | TRBJ2-5
CASSQGTGGYTDTQYF | TGCGCCAGCAGCCAGGGGACAGGGGGCTACACAGATACGCAGTATTTT | TRBV4-3 | TRBD1 | few | TRBJ2-3
CSVEELGPSPGANVLTF | TGCAGCGTTGAAGAACTCGGCCCCAGCCCTGGGGCCAACGTCCTGACTTTC | TRBV29-1 | NA | few | TRBJ2-6
CASSLPGIGQGYTF | TGTGCCAGCAGCTTACCCGGGATCGGGCAGGGCTACACCTTC | TRBV7-8 | NA | many | TRBJ1-2
CASSWNWGQETQYF | TGTGCCAGCAGCTGGAATTGGGGCCAAGAGACCCAGTACTTC | TRBV7-8 | NA | few | TRBJ2-5
CASSWDQLNSPLHF | TGTGCCAGCAGTTGGGATCAACTGAATTCACCCCTCCACTTT | TRBV6-5 | NA | NA | TRBJ1-6
CASSWTSGRADTQYF | TGTGCCAGCAGTTGGACTAGCGGGAGAGCAGATACGCAGTATTTT | TRBV12-3/TRBV12-4 | TRBD2 | few | TRBJ2-3
CASVHRDARTDTQYF | TGTGCCAGCGTTCACAGGGATGCCCGCACAGATACGCAGTATTTT | TRBV2 | NA | NA | TRBJ2-3
CASRPPGGRDYEQYF | TGTGCCAGCAGGCCACCAGGGGGTCGAGACTACGAGCAGTACTTC | TRBV7-9 | TRBD1 | many | TRBJ2-7
CASSASGGNTEAFF | TGTGCCAGCAGTGCTTCAGGGGGGAACACTGAAGCTTTCTTT | TRBV2 | TRBD1 | few | TRBJ1-1
CASSGTGSDTQYF | TGTGCCAGTAGTGGGACAGGATCAGATACGCAGTATTTT | TRBV19 | TRBD1 | many | TRBJ2-3